This T cell receptor beta chain came from a study of T cell responses to AZD1222 COVID-19 vaccine. TCRdb's copy holds only in-frame clones and misses some; the assay was immunoSEQ multiplex PCR. Found here are fewer than 150,000 clones, about 91% of them singletons; the top ten hold approximately 4.5%. CDR1 and CDR2 from the germline V gene are LGHNA and YNFKEQ. This CDR3 has 16 residues. The ends were cut back, 4 bases at V and 1 base at J, with 16 bases in the middle. Worth noting for this clone: Its antigen is undetermined.

Study outcomes and limitations: Nearly half of spike-specific TCRs reportedly go after variant regions that carry no mutations.

The sample here was peripheral blood, taken on day 0 of AZD1222 vaccination. The rearrangement joins TRBV4-2 to TRBJ1-1; D remains ambiguous. This clonotype originated in an adult in good health. CDR3 sequence (DNA): TGTGCCAGCAGCCCCCTCTTGGGAACCTGGAACACTGAAGCTTTCTTT. It is translated as CASSPLLGTWNTEAFF.